The next 28 T cell receptor beta chains were all read from a single sample in a study of blood T cell repertoires in COVID-19. Some clones are missing from TCRdb's copy, which holds only in-frame ones; the method was immunoSEQ multiplex PCR. The table shows 300,000 to 450,000 clones, with more than 70% occurring only once. Source material: PBMCs or T cells enriched from blood (not recorded which). The receptors shown here come from a woman aged 25 to 39 who had been exposed to COVID-19.

The chain employs TRBV6-6 and TRBJ1-1; 10 positions agree with TRBD1. The CDR3 is 14 residues long. CDR1 is MNHNY, CDR2 SVGAGI, per germline (reference sequence). With V trimmed by 4 bases and J by 5 bases, 4 bases remained unmatched. CDR3 protein: CASSSTGGGTEAFF. The CDR3 DNA follows: TGTGCCAGCAGTTCGACAGGGGGCGGGACTGAAGCTTTCTTT.

The chain joins TRBV7-3 to TRBJ2-3, with 8 bases fitting TRBD1. Germline lookup yields CDR1 SGHTA and CDR2 FQGTGA. The J segment lost 1 base and the V segment lost 4 bases, leaving 4 bases of the junction unmatched. CDR3 length: 15 residues. The CDR3 coding sequence is TGTGCCAGCAGCTCAGGGGGCGGTGGCACAGATACGCAGTATTTT. Its translation is CASSSGGGGTDTQYF.

The chain couples TRBV7-2 to TRBJ2-7; the D is unclear. V lost 5 bases, J lost 0 bases, and 11 bases lay in between. CDR1 and CDR2 from the germline V gene are SGHTA and FQGNSA. This CDR3 region has 14 residues. The CDR3 region has the DNA TGTGCCAGCAGCCCCGTGTTGAGCTCCTACGAGCAGTACTTC. Translating gives CASSPVLSSYEQYF.

The V and J genes are TRBV7-2 and TRBJ1-1; D is possibly TRBD1 (5 bases). Between the trimmed V and J ends, which lost 5 bases and 5 bases, there was a span of 21 bases. The CDR3 is made up of 16 amino acids. Per germline, CDR1 SGHTA and CDR2 FQGNSA. CDR3 sequence reads: CASSRGGGGGKTEAFF. CDR3 coding DNA: TGTGCCAGCAGCCGCGGGGGGGGTGGTGGTAAGACTGAAGCTTTCTTT.

This clone was found once. J is TRBJ2-7 and V is TRBV6-5; no firm D call. The CDR3 spans 15 residues. Trimming left V 8 bases short and J 0 bases short, with 17 bases between. Germline V lookup: CDR1 MNHEY, CDR2 SVGAGI. The CDR3 loop reads CASARLLSTSYEQYF. CDR3 sequence (DNA): TGTGCCAGCGCCCGACTGCTGTCAACCTCCTACGAGCAGTACTTC.

The chain carries TRBV28 and TRBJ1-2; D is ambiguous. The V gene lost 3 bases and the J gene lost 4 bases, with 6 bases spanning the gap. This CDR3 contains 12 residues. Germline V gene sequence: CDR1 MDHEN, CDR2 SYDVKM. The DNA of the CDR3 is TGTGCCAGCAGTTTGGCCCCCTATGGCTACACCTTC. Residues: CASSLAPYGYTF.

CDR3 sequence: CASSPLAGGSGELFF. The CDR3 DNA reads TGTGCCAGCAGCCCACTAGCGGGAGGGTCCGGGGAGCTGTTTTTT. The chain uses TRBV14 and TRBJ2-2; 13 nucleotides line up with TRBD2. CDR1 and CDR2 from the germline V gene are SGHDN and FVKESK. The CDR3 spans 15 residues. V shed 4 bases and J 6 bases; nucleotides not matched to a gene: 2.

V and J are TRBV19 and TRBJ2-7; unclear D gene. There are 11 residues in the CDR3. The ends were cut back, 1 base at V and 8 bases at J, with 6 bases in the middle. Looked up from germline, CDR1 is LNHDA and CDR2 is SQIVND (reference sequence). CDR3 sequence: CASSIGHQQYF. The CDR3, as DNA: TGTGCCAGTAGTATAGGACATCAGCAGTACTTC.

The rearrangement links TRBV3-1 (or the pseudogene TRBV3-2) to TRBJ2-7; D possibly corresponds to TRBD2 (5 bases). V lost 0 bases and J 5 bases, leaving 14 bases between the germline ends. CDR3 length equals 15 residues. Germline loops: CDR1 LGHDT, CDR2 YNNKEL (reference sequence). The CDR3 loop is CASSQEHRGADEQYF. In nucleotides, the CDR3 is TGTGCCAGCAGCCAAGAGCATCGGGGTGCCGACGAGCAGTACTTC.

The chain uses TRBV19 and TRBJ1-3, with TRBD1 identical over 8 bases. Germline CDR1 and CDR2: LNHDA and SQIVND (reference sequence). Unmatched junction bases numbered 9, after V lost 4 bases and J lost 7 bases. This CDR3 comprises 15 residues. CDR3 coding DNA: TGTGCCAGTAGTAGGGACAGGAATTCGGCGAACACCATATATTTT. Translated: CASSRDRNSANTIYF.

The V and J genes are TRBV14 and TRBJ2-7, with D unresolved. CDR3 size: 16 residues. Trimming took off 4 bases at V and 2 bases at J, with 18 bases between the two ends. Germline assignment: CDR1 SGHDN and CDR2 FVKESK. The CDR3 nucleotides read TGTGCCAGCAGCCGAGAGACCCCGGTGGGCCCCTACGAGCAGTACTTC. Translation: CASSRETPVGPYEQYF.

This chain connects TRBV24-1 to TRBJ1-2, with D possibly TRBD1 on 5 matching bases. In germline, CDR1 is KGHDR, CDR2 SFDVKD. This CDR3 is built from 13 residues. Trimming removed 4 bases from V and 2 bases from J, with 7 bases in between. CDR3 DNA sequence: TGTGCCACCAGTGACAGGGCGAACTATGGCTACACCTTC. It encodes CATSDRANYGYTF.

The CDR3 nucleotides read TGTGCCAGCAGTTACTCAGAGGGGGCGGCCTATGGCTACACCTTC. It yields the protein CASSYSEGAAYGYTF. This chain uses TRBV6-5 with TRBJ1-2, with 7 bases matching TRBD1. The CDR3 loop spans 15 amino acids. V dropped 0 bases and J dropped 4; count of bases not matched to a gene: 5. Germline V gene data show CDR1 as MNHEY and CDR2 as SVGAGI.

The chain links TRBV5-1 to TRBJ2-1, with 9 bases fitting TRBD2. Germline CDR1 reads SGHRS; CDR2 reads YFSETQ. V trimming: 7 bases; J trimming: 4 bases; junction bases outside the gene matches: 6. The CDR3 consists of 14 residues. CDR3 DNA: TGCGCCAGCGAGACTAGCGGAGAATACAATGAGCAGTTCTTC. Protein: CASETSGEYNEQFF.

In DNA form, the CDR3 reads TGTGCCAGCAGCCACCAGGGGGCTTTCGGAAATTCACCCCTCCACTTT. This encodes CASSHQGAFGNSPLHF. The rearrangement links TRBV7-2 to TRBJ1-6; 8 nucleotides line up with TRBD1. The CDR3 length is 16 residues. The germline gives CDR1 SGHTA, CDR2 FQGNSA. V shed 5 bases and J 7 bases; nucleotides not matched to a gene: 10.

This clone was recorded a few times. The J gene is TRBJ1-1, the V gene TRBV12-3 or TRBV12-4; 7 positions agree with TRBD1. Unmatched junction bases numbered 5, after V lost 5 bases and J lost 5 bases. CDR3 length equals 13 residues. DNA for the CDR3: TGTGCCAGCAGTAGCCAGGGGGATACTGAAGCTTTCTTT. It translates to CASSSQGDTEAFF.

This rearrangement joins TRBV19 to TRBJ2-5, with 8 bases matching TRBD1. Looked up from germline, CDR1 is LNHDA and CDR2 is SQIVND (reference sequence). There are 15 residues in the CDR3. V lost 0 bases and J lost 9; bases outside the gene matches: 9. CDR3: CASSIDRGQIAAQYF. The DNA for the CDR3 is TGTGCCAGTAGTATAGACAGGGGGCAAATCGCGGCCCAGTACTTC.

The chain recombines TRBV7-6 with TRBJ2-3; 8 bases agree with TRBD2. Germline CDR1 is SGHVS and CDR2 is FNYEAQ. Losses at the gene ends were 1 base for V and 0 bases for J; bases not matched to a gene: 6. The CDR3 covers 17 residues. Here the CDR3 DNA reads TGTGCCAGCAGCTTAGGTAGCGGGGTATCTAGCACAGATACGCAGTATTTT. It translates to CASSLGSGVSSTDTQYF.

The chain employs TRBV10-2 and TRBJ1-2; D may be TRBD1 (6 bases). The germline V gene has CDR1 WSHSY and CDR2 SAAADI. The CDR3 length is 13 residues. Trimming pared 3 bases from V and 3 bases from J, leaving 8 bases between. The CDR3 region is CASSDEGDYGYTF. Here the CDR3 DNA reads TGCGCCAGCAGTGATGAGGGGGACTATGGCTACACCTTC.

The genes are TRBV10-1 and TRBJ2-3, with D maybe TRBD2 (6 bases). With 4 bases removed from V and 4 bases from J, the gap between germline ends came to 15 bases. CDR3 length: 15 residues. Germline-derived CDR1 and CDR2 are WNHNN and SYGVQD (reference sequence). The CDR3 DNA follows: TGCGCCAGCAGTGTAACGGGAGATTTCGCAGATACGCAGTATTTT. Translating it yields CASSVTGDFADTQYF.

This chain uses TRBV28 with TRBJ1-4; TRBD1 is a possible D gene (5 bases). Germline loops: CDR1 MDHEN, CDR2 SYDVKM. The ends were cut back, 4 bases at V and 17 bases at J, with 14 bases in the middle. The CDR3 extends over 11 amino acids. CDR3 nucleotides: TGTGCCAGCAGTTCGGGAGGGGTCCCCTTTTTT. It encodes CASSSGGVPFF.

The chain couples TRBV28 to TRBJ1-1, with D maybe TRBD1 (5 bases). Trimming took 4 bases from V and 7 from J, leaving 19 bases between them. CDR1 MDHEN and CDR2 SYDVKM come from the germline V gene. This CDR3 is 15 amino acids long. The CDR3 sequence: CASSSSGHLKGEAFF. DNA of the CDR3: TGTGCCAGCAGTTCGTCCGGACACCTGAAGGGTGAAGCTTTCTTT.

This chain joins TRBV5-4 and TRBJ2-7; 7 positions match TRBD2. This CDR3 is built from 14 residues. Trimming removed 5 bases from V and 3 bases from J; junction bases left unmatched: 8. Germline CDR1 and CDR2: SGHNT and YYREEE (reference sequence). The CDR3 DNA is TGTGCCAGCAGTTTAAATGGCGGGGGCTACGAGCAGTACTTC. This codes for CASSLNGGGYEQYF.

This chain connects TRBV10-2 to TRBJ1-5, with D uncertain. V lost 4 bases and J 1 base, leaving 11 bases between the germline ends. The CDR3 length is 15 residues. Germline lookup yields CDR1 WSHSY and CDR2 SAAADI. The CDR3 loop is CASSVLGGSNQPQHF. The CDR3, as DNA: TGCGCCAGCAGTGTCCTAGGAGGGAGCAATCAGCCCCAGCATTTT.

The V and J genes are TRBV6-5 and TRBJ1-2, with D tentatively TRBD1 (6 bases). Deletions cut 4 bases from V and 0 bases from J, with 12 bases between. Germline CDR1 reads MNHEY; CDR2 reads SVGAGI. The CDR3 consists of 15 residues. For the CDR3, the DNA is TGTGCCAGCAGTTCAACCGGGACATCTAACTATGGCTACACCTTC. The encoded protein is CASSSTGTSNYGYTF.

The chain has TRBV11-3 and TRBJ1-6; 7 bases match TRBD1. This CDR3 region has 14 residues. CDR1 and CDR2 (germline): SGHNT, YENEEA. With V trimmed by 3 bases and J by 10 bases, 6 bases remained unmatched. DNA for the CDR3: TGTGCCAGCAGCTTGATACAGGGGAACTCACCCCTCCACTTT. Residues: CASSLIQGNSPLHF.

The chain recombines TRBV2 with TRBJ2-7; TRBD2 aligns across 11 bases. This CDR3 spans 16 amino acids. Germline CDR1 reads SNHLY; CDR2 reads FYNNEI. The V gene end was trimmed by 4 bases and the J gene end by 3 bases; junction bases not matched to a gene: 8. The CDR3 sequence: CASSAGGGTSGYEQYF. In DNA, the CDR3 is TGTGCCAGCAGTGCCGGGGGGGGGACTAGCGGCTACGAGCAGTACTTC.

This chain links TRBV5-6 with TRBJ2-7; 9 positions match TRBD2. With 3 bases clipped from V and 2 bases from J, the junction kept 6 bases outside the gene matches. The CDR3 covers 15 residues. CDR1 and CDR2 (germline): SGHDT, YYEEEE. The CDR3 is CASSYVAGEPYEQYF. CDR3 coding DNA: TGTGCCAGCAGCTATGTAGCGGGAGAACCCTACGAGCAGTACTTC.